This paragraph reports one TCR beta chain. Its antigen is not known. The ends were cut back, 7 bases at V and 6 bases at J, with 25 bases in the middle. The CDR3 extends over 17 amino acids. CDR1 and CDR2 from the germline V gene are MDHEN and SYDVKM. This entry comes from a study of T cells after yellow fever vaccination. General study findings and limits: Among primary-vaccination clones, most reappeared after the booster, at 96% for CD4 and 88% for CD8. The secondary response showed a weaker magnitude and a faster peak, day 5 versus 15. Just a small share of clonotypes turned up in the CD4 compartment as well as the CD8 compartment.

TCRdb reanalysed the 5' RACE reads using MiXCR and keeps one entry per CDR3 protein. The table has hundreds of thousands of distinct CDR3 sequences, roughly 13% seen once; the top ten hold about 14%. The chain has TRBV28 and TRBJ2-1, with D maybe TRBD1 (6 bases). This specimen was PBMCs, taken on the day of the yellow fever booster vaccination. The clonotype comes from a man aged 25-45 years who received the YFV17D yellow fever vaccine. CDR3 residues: CASTKLQVAGAANEQFF. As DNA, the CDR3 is TGTGCCAGCACCAAACTACAGGTGGCAGGGGCAGCCAATGAGCAGTTCTTC.